This T cell receptor (beta chain) was profiled in a study of blood T cell repertoires in COVID-19. Across the whole study: Spain, Italy and the United States supplied samples that represented acute and convalescent COVID-19. From T cells, B-cell-depleted T cells, or PBMCs came the material, which was cDNA or gDNA.

This CDR3 spans 16 amino acids. Germline lookup yields CDR1 SGHRS and CDR2 YFSETQ. The V end was cut by 6 bases, the J end by 4 bases, with 22 bases between. The protocol was immunoSEQ multiplex PCR, while the TCRdb copy is restricted to in-frame clones and leaves out a portion. The table lists 150,000 or so clones, about 86% of them singletons, with around 2.7% in the top ten. This chain links TRBV5-1 with TRBJ1-2, with TRBD1 as a possible D gene (6 bases). The source material was peripheral blood. The TCR was taken from a woman of 80 years or more with acute or convalescent COVID-19. CDR3 residues: CASNSGTSLRSYGYTF. For the CDR3, the DNA is TGCGCCAGCAACTCCGGGACATCCTTGAGGAGCTATGGCTACACCTTC.